The 5 T cell receptor beta chains presented below share a single source sample, sequenced in a study of T cell clonality in common variable immunodeficiency. Regarding the study as a whole: Fewer deletions and N-nucleotide insertions were reportedly seen in common variable immunodeficiency TCR beta sequences.

Method: immunoSEQ multiplex PCR; TCRdb's copy keeps in-frame clones and lacks some. This sample has tens of thousands of clones and no singletons, with less than 3.5% in the ten largest. No antigen is known for these receptors. Specimen: peripheral blood mononuclear cells. These receptors originate from a human donor with common variable immunodeficiency.

Points on this clone: The read gets to within 3 residues of the CDR3 end, and the germline J gene fills in the rest. The chain couples TRBV19 to TRBJ2-1, with 11 bases fitting TRBD2. The trim removed 5 bases at V and 7 bases at J, leaving 7 bases unmatched. The CDR3 length is 15 residues. CDR1 and CDR2 from the germline V gene are LNHDA and SQIVND (reference sequence). The CDR3 loop reads CASSFSGRASNEQFF. CDR3 DNA, as far as it was read: TGTGCCAGTAGTTTTAGCGGGAGGGCCTCTAATGAG.

This clone has just a few counts. The read terminates 3 residues before the CDR3 end, so the remaining end is supplied by the germline J gene. V gene TRBV30 combines with J gene TRBJ1-1; D not resolved. The CDR3 is 14 amino acids. Germline V gives CDR1 GTSNPN, CDR2 SVGIG (reference sequence). V lost 0 bases and J 4 bases, leaving 12 bases between the germline ends. The part of the CDR3 DNA that was read is TGTGCCTGGAGTGTACACAGTAGGAGCACTGAA. It specifies CAWSVHSRSTE. The CDR3 as a whole reads CAWSVHSRSTEAFF. Full variable domain (outside the CDR3, taken from reference TRBV30 and TRBJ1-1): SQTIHQWPATLVQPVGSPLSLECTVEGTSNPNLYWYRQAAGRGLQLLFYSVGIGQISSEVPQNLSASRPQDRQFILSSKKLLLSDSGFYLCAWSVHSRSTEAFFGQGTRLTVV.

This clone was observed a few times. The read terminates 3 residues before the CDR3 end, so the remaining end is supplied by the germline J gene. V and J are TRBV20-1 and TRBJ2-5; D tentatively reads TRBD1 or TRBD2 (6 bases each). Trimming stripped 0 bases from V and 2 bases from J, with 16 bases between. Germline V gene sequence: CDR1 DFQATT, CDR2 SNEGSKA (reference sequence). The CDR3 has 16 amino acids. The CDR3 loop is CSARDQDGGGQETQYF. Partial CDR3 DNA: TGCAGTGCTAGAGATCAGGACGGAGGGGGTCAAGAGACC.

This clone was detected only a few times. The CDR3 end is not reached by the read, which stops 3 residues before it; the germline J gene fills it in. The rearrangement links TRBV5-1 to TRBJ2-1; D gene unclear. Per germline, CDR1 SGHRS and CDR2 YFSETQ. The ends were cut back, 2 bases at V and 0 bases at J, with 15 bases in the middle. CDR3 length: 17 residues. Partial CDR3 DNA: TGCGCCAGCAGCTTTGAGACTTCCGTAAGCTCCTACAATGAG. Its translation: CASSFETSVSSYNE. The entire CDR3 reads CASSFETSVSSYNEQFF.

There are many counts of this clone. Coverage ceases 3 residues before the CDR3 finishes, and the germline J gene fills in the end. This chain connects TRBV2 to TRBJ2-5; D is perhaps TRBD1 (6 bases). Trimming stripped 4 bases from V and 4 bases from J, with 10 bases between. Germline CDR1 is SNHLY and CDR2 is FYNNEI. The CDR3 loop spans 13 amino acids. The CDR3 protein is CASSARRGETQYF. CDR3 DNA, as far as it was read: TGTGCCAGCAGTGCGCGCAGGGGAGAGACC.